Here is one T cell receptor beta chain with its context. The table came from immunoSEQ multiplex PCR; TCRdb's copy has only in-frame clones and leaves some out. Of under 200,000 clones listed, roughly four fifths were seen once; the top ten hold approximately 2.4%. This entry belongs to a study of blood T cell repertoires in COVID-19. V was clipped by 0 bases and J by 1 base, with 13 bases between them. The CDR3 spans 18 residues. Per germline, CDR1 LNHNV and CDR2 YYDKDF (reference sequence). The V call is TRBV15, the J call TRBJ1-6; D may be TRBD1 (6 bases). This sequence originates from a human donor with acute or convalescent COVID-19. The donor label of this sample is uncertain. What was sequenced was peripheral blood. The CDR3 protein is CATSRDRGLVSYNSPLHF. CDR3 coding DNA: TGTGCCACCAGCAGAGACAGGGGATTAGTATCCTATAATTCACCCCTCCACTTT.